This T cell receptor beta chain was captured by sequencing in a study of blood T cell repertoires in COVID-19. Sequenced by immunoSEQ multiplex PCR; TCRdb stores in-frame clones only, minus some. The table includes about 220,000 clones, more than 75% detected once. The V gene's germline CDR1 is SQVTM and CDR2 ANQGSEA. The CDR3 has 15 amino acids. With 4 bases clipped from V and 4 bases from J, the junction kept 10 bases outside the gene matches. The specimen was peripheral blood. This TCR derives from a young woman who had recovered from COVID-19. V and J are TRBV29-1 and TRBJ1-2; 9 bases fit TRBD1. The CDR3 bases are TGCAGCGTTGGACTCCCGGGACAGGGCGGCTATGGCTACACCTTC. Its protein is CSVGLPGQGGYGYTF.